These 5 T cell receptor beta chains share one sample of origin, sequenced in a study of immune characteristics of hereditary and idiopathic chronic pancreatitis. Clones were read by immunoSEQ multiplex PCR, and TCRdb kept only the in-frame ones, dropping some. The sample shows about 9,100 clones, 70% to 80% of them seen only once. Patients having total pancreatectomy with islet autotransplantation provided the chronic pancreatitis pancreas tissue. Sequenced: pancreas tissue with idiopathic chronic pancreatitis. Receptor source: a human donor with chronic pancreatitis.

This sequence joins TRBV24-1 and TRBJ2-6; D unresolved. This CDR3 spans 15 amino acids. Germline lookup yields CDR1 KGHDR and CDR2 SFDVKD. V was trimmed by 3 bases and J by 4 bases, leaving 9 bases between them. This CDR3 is CATSDSRAGANVLTF. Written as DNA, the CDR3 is TGTGCCACCAGTGATAGTAGGGCGGGGGCCAACGTCCTGACTTTC.

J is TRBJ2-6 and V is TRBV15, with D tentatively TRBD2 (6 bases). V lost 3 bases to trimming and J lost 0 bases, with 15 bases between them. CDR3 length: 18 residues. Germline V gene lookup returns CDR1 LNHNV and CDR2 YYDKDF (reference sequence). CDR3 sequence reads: CATSRGGLLISGANVLTF. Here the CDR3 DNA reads TGTGCCACCAGCAGGGGGGGACTCCTCATCTCTGGGGCCAACGTCCTGACTTTC.

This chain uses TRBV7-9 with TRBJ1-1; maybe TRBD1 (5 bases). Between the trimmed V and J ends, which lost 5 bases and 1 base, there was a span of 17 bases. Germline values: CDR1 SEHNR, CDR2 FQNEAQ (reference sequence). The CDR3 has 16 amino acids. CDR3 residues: CASSPGGFTGNTEAFF. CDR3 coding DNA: TGTGCCAGCAGCCCAGGCGGTTTTACAGGGAACACTGAAGCTTTCTTT.

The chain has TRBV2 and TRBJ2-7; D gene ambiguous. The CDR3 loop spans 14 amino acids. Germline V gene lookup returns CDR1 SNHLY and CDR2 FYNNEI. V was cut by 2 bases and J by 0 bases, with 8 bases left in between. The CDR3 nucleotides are TGTGCCAGCAGTGAAAGCCCAGGCTCCTACGAGCAGTACGTC. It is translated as CASSESPGSYEQYV.

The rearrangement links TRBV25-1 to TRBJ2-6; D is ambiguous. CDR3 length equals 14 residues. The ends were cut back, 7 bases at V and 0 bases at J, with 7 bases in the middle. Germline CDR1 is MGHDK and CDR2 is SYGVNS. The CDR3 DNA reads TGTGCCAGCACCGGGCACTCTGGGGCCAACGTCCTGACTTTC. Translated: CASTGHSGANVLTF.